One and the same sample provided the 24 T cell receptor beta chains below, sequenced in a study of T cell responses to AZD1222 COVID-19 vaccine. The repertoire was sequenced with immunoSEQ multiplex PCR; TCRdb's copy has only in-frame clones and lacks some. The sample contains 180,000 or so clones, 80% to 95% of which appear only once. The specimen comprised peripheral blood, sampled 28 days after the second AZD1222 dose. The source of these receptors is an adult who received the AZD1222 COVID-19 vaccine.

This chain joins TRBV11-2 and TRBJ2-4; 8 bases align to TRBD1. Germline CDR1 SGHAT, CDR2 FQNNGV. The junction had 18 bases not matched to a gene; V was cut back by 5 bases and J by 9 bases. The CDR3 runs to 17 residues. Here the CDR3 DNA reads TGTGCCAGCAGCCTAAACCTGAAGACAGGGGTTGGTAGCATTCAGTACTTC. Its protein is CASSLNLKTGVGSIQYF. Using reference TRBV11-2 and TRBJ2-4 for the parts outside the CDR3, the full variable domain is EAGVAQSPRYKIIEKRQSVAFWCNPISGHATLYWYQQILGQGPKLLIQFQNNGVVDDSQLPKDRFSAERLKGVDSTLKIQPAKLEDSAVYLCASSLNLKTGVGSIQYFGAGTRLSVL.

The genes are TRBV24-1 and TRBJ1-5, with D uncertain. Between the trimmed V and J ends, which lost 2 bases and 13 bases, there was a span of 14 bases. Germline V lookup: CDR1 KGHDR, CDR2 SFDVKD. The CDR3 sequence is 13 residues long. The CDR3 is CATSDSRSLPQHF. The CDR3 DNA is TGTGCCACCAGTGATTCACGATCCTTACCTCAGCATTTT.

The V call is TRBV7-8, the J call TRBJ1-1; D gene ambiguous. The CDR3 totals 13 residues. The V end lost 1 base, the J end lost 1 base, and 4 bases lay between the germline ends. The germline V gene encodes CDR1 SGHVS and CDR2 FQNEAQ. CDR3 loop: CASSLVTNTEAFF. The CDR3 DNA is TGTGCCAGCAGCTTAGTAACGAACACTGAAGCTTTCTTT.

The chain links TRBV19 to TRBJ1-1; 8 nucleotides line up with TRBD1. V was pared by 6 bases and J by 5 bases, with 8 bases of the junction left unmatched. Germline V gene lookup returns CDR1 LNHDA and CDR2 SQIVND (reference sequence). The CDR3 loop spans 14 amino acids. The CDR3 nucleotides read TGTGCCAGTAGCCCACAGGGGGGAGGGACTGAAGCTTTCTTT. Its translation is CASSPQGGGTEAFF.

The CDR3 DNA sequence: TGTGCCAGCAGTTACGACGGGTGGACAGGGAGGAACGAGCAGTACTTC. Protein sequence: CASSYDGWTGRNEQYF. The J gene is TRBJ2-7, the V gene TRBV6-2 or TRBV6-3; 8 bases map to TRBD1. The CDR3 contains 16 residues. Germline values: CDR1 MNHEY, CDR2 SVGEGT. Losses at the gene ends were 2 bases for V and 5 bases for J; bases not matched to a gene: 11.

The chain joins TRBV5-1 to TRBJ1-6; TRBD1 might be the D (5 bases). The CDR3 contains 15 residues. CDR1 is SGHRS and CDR2 is YFSETQ in the germline V gene. Deletions cut 4 bases from V and 4 bases from J, with 12 bases between. For the CDR3, the DNA is TGCGCCAGCAGCGTCCGGGACGGATATAATTCACCCCTCCACTTT. Residues: CASSVRDGYNSPLHF.

V gene TRBV7-9 combines with J gene TRBJ2-3; no definite D call. From germline, CDR1 is SEHNR and CDR2 FQNEAQ (reference sequence). The CDR3 has 16 residues. V was pared by 5 bases and J by 1 base, with 16 bases between. This CDR3 reads CASSPQNQSRTDTQYF. CDR3 DNA: TGTGCCAGCAGCCCACAAAACCAGTCACGCACAGATACGCAGTATTTT.

V and J are TRBV6-2 or TRBV6-3 and TRBJ2-7; 11 bases match TRBD2. CDR3 length: 16 amino acids. After removal of 6 bases from V and 2 bases from J, the junction contained 9 bases not matched to a gene. Per the germline V gene, CDR1 is MNHEY and CDR2 is SVGEGT. CDR3 sequence: CASSSKRLAGTYEQYF. The DNA for the CDR3 is TGTGCCAGCAGCTCCAAACGACTAGCGGGGACCTACGAGCAGTACTTC.

The V gene is TRBV11-2, the J gene TRBJ2-6, with no clear D. The CDR3 length is 15 residues. V lost 7 bases, J lost 0 bases, and 10 bases lay in between. Germline-derived CDR1 and CDR2 are SGHAT and FQNNGV. The CDR3 nucleotides read TGTGCCAGCATGGTAGCTAGCTCTGGGGCCAACGTCCTGACTTTC. It yields the protein CASMVASSGANVLTF.

The chain couples TRBV4-2 to TRBJ2-3, with 10 bases lining up with TRBD2. Per the germline V gene, CDR1 is LGHNA and CDR2 is YNFKEQ. V lost 0 bases, J lost 3 bases, and 6 bases stayed unmatched. The CDR3 loop spans 17 amino acids. The CDR3 protein is CASSQEQLAGMTDTQYF. The CDR3 DNA follows: TGTGCCAGCAGCCAAGAACAACTAGCGGGGATGACAGATACGCAGTATTTT.

The gene calls are TRBV4-1 and TRBJ1-2; 9 positions agree with TRBD1. The CDR3 length is 13 residues. Germline CDR1 MGHRA, CDR2 YSYEKL. This CDR3 reads CASGQGPNYGYTF. The CDR3 DNA reads TGCGCTTCCGGACAGGGGCCTAACTATGGCTACACCTTC.

The V and J genes are TRBV7-8 and TRBJ2-3; D unresolved. This CDR3 spans 15 amino acids. V was cut by 0 bases and J by 0 bases, with 7 bases left in between. CDR1 and CDR2 (germline): SGHVS, FQNEAQ. CDR3 amino acids: CASSLALLSTDTQYF. CDR3 DNA: TGTGCCAGCAGCTTAGCGCTACTCAGCACAGATACGCAGTATTTT.

The chain couples TRBV11-2 to TRBJ2-2; D perhaps matches TRBD1 (6 bases). CDR3 size: 13 residues. CDR1 and CDR2 (germline): SGHAT, FQNNGV. V gave up 6 bases and J gave up 8 bases, with 13 bases separating them. CDR3 coding DNA: TGTGCCAGCAGGTCACAGGGTACGGGGGAGCTGTTTTTT. Encoded protein: CASRSQGTGELFF.

The chain combines TRBV29-1 with TRBJ2-7; 8 positions match TRBD2. Germline V gene lookup returns CDR1 SQVTM and CDR2 ANQGSEA. The CDR3 has 14 residues. After removal of 6 bases from V and 4 bases from J, the junction contained 11 bases not matched to a gene. The CDR3 DNA follows: TGCAGCGTGATACCTATAGCGGGAAATTACGAGCAGTACTTC. It translates to CSVIPIAGNYEQYF.

This clone was found a few times. The J gene is TRBJ1-5, the V gene TRBV7-8; possible D gene TRBD1, 6 bases. Trimming took 1 base from V and 2 from J, leaving 24 bases between them. The CDR3 sequence is 20 residues long. CDR1 SGHVS and CDR2 FQNEAQ come from the germline V gene. The CDR3 spells CASSLGVWVPGSGGNQPQHF. CDR3 bases: TGTGCCAGCAGCTTAGGGGTCTGGGTTCCAGGCTCAGGGGGCAATCAGCCCCAGCATTTT.

J is TRBJ1-2 and V is TRBV15, with D tentatively TRBD1 (6 bases). The CDR3 length is 16 residues. Germline V gene data show CDR1 as LNHNV and CDR2 as YYDKDF (reference sequence). The V gene lost 4 bases and the J gene lost 3 bases, with 18 bases spanning the gap. In DNA, the CDR3 is TGTGCCACCAGCAAGATACCGGGACAATCGGACTATGGCTACACCTTC. Its protein is CATSKIPGQSDYGYTF.

CDR3 in DNA: TGTGCCAGCTCACCACCGTCCAGCGGAACCTCACTAGCCAAAAACATTCAGTACTTC. Encoded protein: CASSPPSSGTSLAKNIQYF. The chain links TRBV18 to TRBJ2-4; a weak D match, TRBD2 (5 bases). The CDR3 spans 19 residues. Trimming shortened V by 0 bases and J by 0 bases, and 18 bases separated the two germline ends. The germline V gene encodes CDR1 KGHSH and CDR2 LQKENI.

The chain links TRBV4-1 to TRBJ1-4, with D possibly TRBD1 on 6 matching bases. The CDR3 is made up of 14 amino acids. V was cut by 6 bases and J by 5 bases, with 13 bases left in between. CDR1 is MGHRA and CDR2 is YSYEKL in the germline V gene. CDR3 region: CASRYRAPNEKLFF. Written as DNA, the CDR3 is TGCGCCAGCAGGTACAGGGCACCGAATGAAAAACTGTTTTTT.

V and J are TRBV9 and TRBJ1-1; D is unclear. The CDR3 is 16 amino acids. The ends were cut back, 4 bases at V and 0 bases at J, with 16 bases in the middle. CDR1 and CDR2 (germline): SGDLS, YYNGEE. Here the CDR3 DNA reads TGTGCCAGCAGCCTCGTTTATCCCCACATGAACACTGAAGCTTTCTTT. This encodes CASSLVYPHMNTEAFF.

V is TRBV19 and J is TRBJ2-7, with 9 bases lining up with TRBD2. V shed 5 bases and J 3 bases; nucleotides not matched to a gene: 8. Germline V gives CDR1 LNHDA, CDR2 SQIVND (reference sequence). The CDR3 extends over 15 amino acids. The CDR3 loop reads CASSAPGTSSYEQYF. CDR3 nucleotide sequence: TGTGCCAGTAGTGCCCCTGGGACTAGCAGCTACGAGCAGTACTTC.

The chain carries TRBV13 and TRBJ2-1; D might be TRBD1 (5 bases). The germline V gene encodes CDR1 PRHDT and CDR2 FYEKMQ (reference sequence). The CDR3 is 12 residues long. With 2 bases removed from V and 8 bases from J, the gap between germline ends came to 7 bases. In DNA, the CDR3 is TGTGCCAGCAGCTTAATAGGGGATGAGCAGTTCTTC. This codes for CASSLIGDEQFF.

The chain has TRBV7-7 and TRBJ2-2; 10 positions match TRBD2. The CDR3 has 13 amino acids. Germline V CDR1 and CDR2: SSHAT, FNYEAQ (reference sequence). The CDR3 DNA follows: TGTGCTAGCGGGGGGCGTATCGCCGGGGAGCTGTTTTTT. It translates to CASGGRIAGELFF. The full variable domain, its missing parts supplied by reference TRBV7-7 and TRBJ2-2, is GAGVSQSPRYKVTKRGQDVTLRCDPISSHATLYWYQQALGQGPEFLTYFNYEAQPDKSGLPSDRFSAERPEGSISTLTIQRTEQRDSAMYRCASGGRIAGELFFGEGSRLTVL.

V and J are TRBV19 and TRBJ1-6; D might be TRBD1 (6 bases). Trimming removed 3 bases from V and 7 bases from J, with 13 bases in between. CDR3 length: 15 residues. Germline V gene data show CDR1 as LNHDA and CDR2 as SQIVND (reference sequence). The CDR3 coding sequence is TGTGCCAGTAGTATTCAAGGGGGTGGGAATTCACCCCTCCACTTT. Translation: CASSIQGGGNSPLHF.

The sample holds one count of this clone. The rearrangement joins TRBV7-9 to TRBJ1-2; maybe TRBD1 (5 bases). CDR3 length equals 15 residues. Germline loops: CDR1 SEHNR, CDR2 FQNEAQ (reference sequence). Trimming pared 1 base from V and 3 bases from J, leaving 12 bases between. CDR3 DNA sequence: TGTGCCAGCAGCTTAGTAAGCAGGGTGGACTATGGCTACACCTTC. It specifies CASSLVSRVDYGYTF.